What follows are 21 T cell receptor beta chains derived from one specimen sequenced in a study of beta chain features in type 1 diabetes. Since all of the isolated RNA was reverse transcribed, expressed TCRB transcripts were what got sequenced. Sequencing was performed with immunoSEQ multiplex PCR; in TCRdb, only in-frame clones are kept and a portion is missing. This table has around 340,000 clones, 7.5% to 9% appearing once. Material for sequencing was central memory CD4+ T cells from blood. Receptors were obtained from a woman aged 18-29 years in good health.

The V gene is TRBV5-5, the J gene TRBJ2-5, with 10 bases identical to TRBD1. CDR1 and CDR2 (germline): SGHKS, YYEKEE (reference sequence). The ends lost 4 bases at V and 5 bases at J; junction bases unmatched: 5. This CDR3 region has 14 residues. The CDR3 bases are TGTGCCAGCAGCCGACAGGGGGCGAGTGAGACCCAGTACTTC. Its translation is CASSRQGASETQYF.

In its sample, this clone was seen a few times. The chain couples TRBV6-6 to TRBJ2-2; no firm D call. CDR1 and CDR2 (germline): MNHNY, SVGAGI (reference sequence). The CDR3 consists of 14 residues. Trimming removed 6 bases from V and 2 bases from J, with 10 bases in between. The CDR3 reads CASREQSNTGELFF. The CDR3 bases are TGTGCCAGCAGGGAACAGTCCAACACCGGGGAGCTGTTTTTT.

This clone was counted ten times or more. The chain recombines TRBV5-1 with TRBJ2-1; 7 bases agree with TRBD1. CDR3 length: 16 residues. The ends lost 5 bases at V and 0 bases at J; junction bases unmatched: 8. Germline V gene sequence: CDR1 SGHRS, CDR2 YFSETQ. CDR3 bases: TGCGCCAGCAGGCCTGACAGGGCGGCCTCCTACAATGAGCAGTTCTTC. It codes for CASRPDRAASYNEQFF. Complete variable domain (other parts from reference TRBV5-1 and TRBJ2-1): KAGVTQTPRYLIKTRGQQVTLSCSPISGHRSVSWYQQTPGQGLQFLFEYFSETQRNKGNFPGRFSGRQFSNSRSEMNVSTLELGDSALYLCASRPDRAASYNEQFFGPGTRLTVL.

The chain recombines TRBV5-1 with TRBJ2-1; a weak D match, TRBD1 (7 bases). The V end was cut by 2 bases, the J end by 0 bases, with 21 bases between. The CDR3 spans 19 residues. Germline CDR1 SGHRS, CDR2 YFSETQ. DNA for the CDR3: TGCGCCAGCAGCTTCTGGGGCAGGGGGGCCGACAGCTCCTACAATGAGCAGTTCTTC. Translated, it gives CASSFWGRGADSSYNEQFF.

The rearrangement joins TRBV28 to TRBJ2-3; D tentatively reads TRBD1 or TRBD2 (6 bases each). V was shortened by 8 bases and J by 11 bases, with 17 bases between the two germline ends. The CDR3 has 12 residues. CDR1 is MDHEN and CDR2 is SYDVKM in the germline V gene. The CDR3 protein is CASEIGGTQQYF. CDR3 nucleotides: TGTGCCAGCGAAATTGGCGGGACACAGCAGTATTTT.

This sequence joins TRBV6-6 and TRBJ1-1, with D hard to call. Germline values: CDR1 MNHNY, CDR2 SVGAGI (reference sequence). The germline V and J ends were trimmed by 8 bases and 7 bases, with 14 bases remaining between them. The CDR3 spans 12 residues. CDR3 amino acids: CASAFTYGEAFF. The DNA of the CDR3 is TGTGCCAGCGCCTTTACCTACGGTGAAGCTTTCTTT.

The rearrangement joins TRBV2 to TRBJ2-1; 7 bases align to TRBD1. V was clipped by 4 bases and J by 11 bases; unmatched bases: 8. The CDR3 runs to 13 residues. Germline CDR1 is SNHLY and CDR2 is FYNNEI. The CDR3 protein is CASSAGTAEQQFF. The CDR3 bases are TGTGCCAGCAGTGCAGGGACAGCTGAACAGCAGTTCTTC.

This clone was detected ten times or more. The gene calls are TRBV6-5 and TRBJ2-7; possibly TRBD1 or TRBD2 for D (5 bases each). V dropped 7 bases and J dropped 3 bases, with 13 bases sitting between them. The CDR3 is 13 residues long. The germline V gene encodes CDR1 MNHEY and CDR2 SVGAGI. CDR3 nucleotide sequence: TGTGCCAGCAAGACCGGGACGAGCTACGAGCAGTACTTC. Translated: CASKTGTSYEQYF.

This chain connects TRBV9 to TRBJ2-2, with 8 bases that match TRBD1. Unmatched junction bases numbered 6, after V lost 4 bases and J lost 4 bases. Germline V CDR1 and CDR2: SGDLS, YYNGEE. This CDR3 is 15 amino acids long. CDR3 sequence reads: CASSPRTGFTGELFF. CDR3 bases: TGTGCCAGCAGCCCCCGGACAGGGTTCACCGGGGAGCTGTTTTTT.

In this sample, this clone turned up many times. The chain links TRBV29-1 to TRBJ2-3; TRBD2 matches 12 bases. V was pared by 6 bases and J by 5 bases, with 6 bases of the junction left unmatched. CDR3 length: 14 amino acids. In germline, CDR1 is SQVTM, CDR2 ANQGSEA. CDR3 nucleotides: TGCAGCGTCGGATCTAGCGGGAGGGTAGATACGCAGTATTTT. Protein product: CSVGSSGRVDTQYF.

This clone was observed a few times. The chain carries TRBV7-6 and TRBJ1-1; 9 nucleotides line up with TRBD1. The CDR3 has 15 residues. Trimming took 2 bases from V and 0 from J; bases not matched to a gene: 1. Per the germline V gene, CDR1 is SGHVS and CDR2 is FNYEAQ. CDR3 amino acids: CASSLTGGVNTEAFF. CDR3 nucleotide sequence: TGTGCCAGCAGCTTAACAGGGGGCGTGAACACTGAAGCTTTCTTT.

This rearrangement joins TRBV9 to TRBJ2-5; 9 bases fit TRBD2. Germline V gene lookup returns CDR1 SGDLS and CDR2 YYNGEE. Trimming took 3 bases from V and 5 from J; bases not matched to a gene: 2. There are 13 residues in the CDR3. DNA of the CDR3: TGTGCCAGCAGCGAAAGCGGGAGGGAGACCCAGTACTTC. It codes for CASSESGRETQYF.

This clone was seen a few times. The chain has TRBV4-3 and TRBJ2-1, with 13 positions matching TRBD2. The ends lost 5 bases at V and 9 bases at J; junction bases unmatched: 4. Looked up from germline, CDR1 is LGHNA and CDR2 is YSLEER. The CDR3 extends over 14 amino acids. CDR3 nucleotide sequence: TGCGCCAGCAGCGGACTAGCGGGAGCTTTTGAGCAGTTCTTC. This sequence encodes CASSGLAGAFEQFF.

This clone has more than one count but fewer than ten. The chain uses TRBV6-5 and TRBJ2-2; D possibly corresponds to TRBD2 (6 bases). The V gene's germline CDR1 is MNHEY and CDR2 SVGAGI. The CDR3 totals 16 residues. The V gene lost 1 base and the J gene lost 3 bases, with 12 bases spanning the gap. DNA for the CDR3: TGTGCCAGCAGTTACTGGCCAAGGGAGGACACCGGGGAGCTGTTTTTT. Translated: CASSYWPREDTGELFF.

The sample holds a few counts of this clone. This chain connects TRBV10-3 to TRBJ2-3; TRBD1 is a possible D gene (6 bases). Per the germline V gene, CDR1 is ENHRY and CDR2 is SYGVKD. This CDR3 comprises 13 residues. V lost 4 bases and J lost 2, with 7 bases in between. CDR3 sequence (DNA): TGTGCCATCAGTGGGGGGCTCACAGATACGCAGTATTTT. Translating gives CAISGGLTDTQYF.

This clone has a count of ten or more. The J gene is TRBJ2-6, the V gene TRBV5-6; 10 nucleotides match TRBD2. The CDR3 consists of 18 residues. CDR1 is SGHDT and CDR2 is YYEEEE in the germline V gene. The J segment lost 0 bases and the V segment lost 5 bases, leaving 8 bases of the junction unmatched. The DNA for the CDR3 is TGTGCCAGCAGTCCACTGACTAGCGGGTTCTCTGGGGCCAACGTCCTGACTTTC. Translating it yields CASSPLTSGFSGANVLTF.

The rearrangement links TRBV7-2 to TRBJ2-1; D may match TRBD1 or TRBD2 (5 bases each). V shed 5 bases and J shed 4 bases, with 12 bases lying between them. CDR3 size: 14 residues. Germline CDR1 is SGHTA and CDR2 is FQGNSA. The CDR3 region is CASSRVEGYNEQFF. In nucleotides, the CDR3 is TGTGCCAGCAGCCGGGTAGAGGGGTACAATGAGCAGTTCTTC.

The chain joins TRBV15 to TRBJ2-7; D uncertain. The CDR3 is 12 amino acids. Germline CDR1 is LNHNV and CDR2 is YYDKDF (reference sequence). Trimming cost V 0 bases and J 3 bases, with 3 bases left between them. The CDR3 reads CATSRDSYEQYF. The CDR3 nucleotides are TGTGCCACCAGCAGAGATAGCTACGAGCAGTACTTC.

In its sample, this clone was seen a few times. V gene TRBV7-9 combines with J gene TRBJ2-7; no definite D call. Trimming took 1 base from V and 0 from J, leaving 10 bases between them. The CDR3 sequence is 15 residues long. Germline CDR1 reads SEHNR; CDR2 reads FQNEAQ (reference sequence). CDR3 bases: TGTGCCAGCAGCTTAGTGGCGTCGGGCTCCTACGAGCAGTACTTC. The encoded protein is CASSLVASGSYEQYF.

The CDR3 DNA reads TGTGCCAGCAGCCTTTCCGGGACAGGGGGTTATGAGCAGTTCTTC. It encodes CASSLSGTGGYEQFF. The genes are TRBV7-2 and TRBJ2-1; 11 bases fit TRBD1. The junction had 8 bases not matched to a gene; V was cut back by 5 bases and J by 8 bases. CDR1 is SGHTA and CDR2 is FQGNSA in the germline V gene. This CDR3 has 15 amino acids.

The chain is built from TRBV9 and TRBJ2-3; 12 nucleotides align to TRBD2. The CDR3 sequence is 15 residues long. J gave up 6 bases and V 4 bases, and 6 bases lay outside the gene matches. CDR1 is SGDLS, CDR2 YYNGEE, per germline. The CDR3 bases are TGTGCCAGCAGCCCTGGACTAGCGGGATTGGATACGCAGTATTTT. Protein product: CASSPGLAGLDTQYF.